What follows are 16 T cell receptor beta chains derived from one specimen sequenced in a study of shared clonotypes between healthy human individuals. Positive CCR7 selection of CD45RO-negative cells yielded the naive CD8 cells, and terminally differentiated effector memory CD45RA+ cells were excluded. TCRdb's table, derived via immunoSEQ multiplex PCR, lists solely in-frame clones and lacks some. The sample carries more than 2 million clones, 85% to 95% recorded once. What was sequenced was naive CD8+ T cells from PBMCs. The receptors come from a man between 18 and 29 years old in good health. Some clones in this sample may be carry-over from other donors' samples.

For this clone: Germline is not matched at one junction end, which may reflect a read error. This chain links TRBV27 with TRBJ2-7; TRBD1 matches 8 bases. This CDR3 spans 15 amino acids. The germline V gene encodes CDR1 MNHEY and CDR2 SMNVEV (reference sequence). CDR3 sequence (DNA): TGTGCCAGCAGTTCACCGGGACAGGTCTCCTACAAGCAGTACTTC. Translation: CASSSPGQVSYKQYF.

V and J are TRBV28 and TRBJ2-1, with D perhaps TRBD2 (6 bases). The germline V and J ends were trimmed by 6 bases and 3 bases, with 15 bases remaining between them. Germline V gene lookup returns CDR1 MDHEN and CDR2 SYDVKM. This CDR3 has 15 residues. The CDR3 DNA follows: TGTGCCAGCAGGGGTTCTGGCGGGGTCTACAATGAGCAGTTCTTC. As protein: CASRGSGGVYNEQFF.

V is TRBV4-2 and J is TRBJ1-2; D is unresolved. CDR3 length equals 17 residues. V shed 1 base and J shed 5 bases, with 20 bases lying between them. Per germline, CDR1 LGHNA and CDR2 YNFKEQ. CDR3 region: CASSQGALVQSVYGYTF. The CDR3 region has the DNA TGTGCCAGCAGCCAAGGGGCTCTAGTACAATCCGTTTATGGCTACACCTTC.

This sequence joins TRBV2 and TRBJ1-5; D may be TRBD1 (6 bases). The CDR3 contains 16 residues. Germline V lookup: CDR1 SNHLY, CDR2 FYNNEI. The V gene lost 4 bases and the J gene lost 4 bases, with 17 bases spanning the gap. CDR3 in amino acids: CASSAPGNRVNQPQHF. DNA for the CDR3: TGTGCCAGCAGTGCCCCCGGCAACAGGGTAAATCAGCCCCAGCATTTT.

This clone was recorded once. This chain uses TRBV28 with TRBJ2-7; tentatively, D is TRBD2 (7 bases). The V and J ends lost 3 bases and 3 bases respectively, with 15 bases between them. CDR3 length: 15 residues. CDR1 MDHEN and CDR2 SYDVKM come from the germline V gene. Here the CDR3 reads CASSFLRGPFYEQYF. The CDR3 DNA reads TGTGCCAGCAGTTTTTTGCGGGGGCCCTTCTACGAGCAGTACTTC. Drawing the rest from reference TRBV28 and TRBJ2-7, the complete variable domain is DVKVTQSSRYLVKRTGEKVFLECVQDMDHENMFWYRQDPGLGLRLIYFSYDVKMKEKGDIPEGYSVSREKKERFSLILESASTNQTSMYLCASSFLRGPFYEQYFGPGTRLTVT.

With regard to this clone: The same CDR3 also results from other DNA sequences found in this sample. The J gene is TRBJ1-1, the V gene TRBV9; D unclear. Germline V gene sequence: CDR1 SGDLS, CDR2 YYNGEE. Trimming removed 0 bases at V and 4 bases at J, with 10 bases between. CDR3 size: 14 residues. CDR3 residues: CASSVGPSGTEAFF. DNA for the CDR3: TGTGCCAGCAGCGTAGGGCCGTCAGGCACTGAAGCTTTCTTT.

This clone showed up just once. Other DNA sequences of this sample code for an identical CDR3. This chain links TRBV5-1 with TRBJ2-1; 11 nucleotides match TRBD2. The junction had 3 bases not matched to a gene; V was cut back by 0 bases and J by 4 bases. Germline V gene lookup returns CDR1 SGHRS and CDR2 YFSETQ. The CDR3 contains 16 residues. The CDR3: CASSLGLAGIYNEQFF. In nucleotides, the CDR3 is TGCGCCAGCAGCTTGGGACTAGCGGGGATTTACAATGAGCAGTTCTTC.

The rearrangement links TRBV7-9 to TRBJ2-1, with TRBD2 identical over 15 bases. V dropped 10 bases and J dropped 9; count of bases not matched to a gene: 7. Looked up from germline, CDR1 is SEHNR and CDR2 is FQNEAQ (reference sequence). This CDR3 spans 14 amino acids. CDR3 in DNA: TGTGCCACAGTAGGGACTAGCGGGAGGACTGAGCAGTTCTTC. Its protein product is CATVGTSGRTEQFF.

CDR3 sequence (DNA): TGTGCCAGCAGCTTAATATACGGGAGTTACAATGAGCAGTTCTTC. Its protein product is CASSLIYGSYNEQFF. This chain joins TRBV7-3 and TRBJ2-1; TRBD2 might be the D (6 bases). The CDR3 sequence is 15 residues long. Trimming removed 1 base from V and 4 bases from J, with 11 bases in between. Germline V gene lookup returns CDR1 SGHTA and CDR2 FQGTGA.

The CDR3 nucleotides are TGTGCCAGCAGCCCCAGAGCGGTAGCGATTAATAATGAGCAGTTCTTC. Amino acid sequence: CASSPRAVAINNEQFF. The chain joins TRBV9 to TRBJ2-1; tentative D call: TRBD2 (5 bases). Germline V gives CDR1 SGDLS, CDR2 YYNGEE. This CDR3 spans 16 amino acids. V shed 4 bases and J shed 7 bases, with 21 bases lying between them.

The genes are TRBV6-5 and TRBJ2-5; a possible D gene is TRBD1 (6 bases). The ends were cut back, 5 bases at V and 5 bases at J, with 12 bases in the middle. CDR1 MNHEY and CDR2 SVGAGI come from the germline V gene. This CDR3 spans 13 amino acids. As DNA, the CDR3 is TGTGCCAGCAGTACACAGGGCCTGGAGACCCAGTACTTC. Its translation is CASSTQGLETQYF.

This rearrangement joins TRBV15 to TRBJ2-2; 10 bases match TRBD2. Germline V gene lookup returns CDR1 LNHNV and CDR2 YYDKDF (reference sequence). V gave up 9 bases and J gave up 7 bases; unmatched junction bases: 5. There are 13 residues in the CDR3. The CDR3 DNA reads as TGTGCCACTGGGACTAGCGATATCGGGGAGCTGTTTTTT. This sequence encodes CATGTSDIGELFF.

The chain links TRBV5-8 to TRBJ2-4; perhaps D is TRBD1 or TRBD2 (5 bases each). Germline CDR1 and CDR2: SGHTS and YDEGEE. The CDR3 consists of 15 residues. Trimming stripped 8 bases from V and 8 bases from J, with 23 bases between. This CDR3 is CASPAKKGMRDIQYF. The DNA for the CDR3 is TGTGCCAGTCCCGCTAAGAAGGGGATGAGGGACATTCAGTACTTC.

The chain employs TRBV7-8 and TRBJ1-3; D unresolved. This CDR3 has 16 residues. Germline CDR1 is SGHVS and CDR2 is FQNEAQ. The V and J ends lost 6 bases and 0 bases respectively, with 15 bases between them. Here the CDR3 DNA reads TGTGCCAGCAGTTTAAGGGCCAGCGACTCTGGAAACACCATATATTTT. It is translated as CASSLRASDSGNTIYF.

This clone was seen just once. The genes are TRBV11-2 and TRBJ1-2; weak D call: TRBD1 (6 bases). Germline-derived CDR1 and CDR2 are SGHAT and FQNNGV. The CDR3 is made up of 13 amino acids. V was cut by 1 base and J by 8 bases, with 11 bases left in between. CDR3 sequence reads: CASSLVRGYGYTF. CDR3 nucleotides: TGTGCCAGCAGCTTAGTCAGGGGATACGGCTACACCTTC.

The chain links TRBV6-5 to TRBJ1-1, with unresolved D. This CDR3 has 14 residues. Germline-derived CDR1 and CDR2 are MNHEY and SVGAGI. Trimming cost V 2 bases and J 1 base, with 8 bases left between them. The CDR3 DNA sequence: TGTGCCAGCAGTTACCCGGCAGGGAACACTGAAGCTTTCTTT. Encoded protein: CASSYPAGNTEAFF.